These 12 T cell receptor beta chains share one sample of origin, sequenced in a study of shared clonotypes between healthy human individuals. Some clones are missing from TCRdb's copy, which holds only in-frame ones; the method was immunoSEQ multiplex PCR. Of around 600,000 clones in the sample, roughly 97% are singletons; the top ten hold approximately 0.057%. The sequenced sample was naive CD4+ T cells sorted from blood. Subset in this sample: CD45RA+ positively selected. These TCRs come from a woman in her 30s in good health.

V gene TRBV4-1 combines with J gene TRBJ1-4; a weak D match, TRBD1 (5 bases). The V end was cut by 4 bases, the J end by 6 bases, with 18 bases between. CDR1 is MGHRA, CDR2 YSYEKL, per germline. CDR3 length: 16 amino acids. The CDR3 DNA is TGCGCCAGCAGCCGAGGGACCAGGGCCGGGTATGAAAAACTGTTTTTT. Translated: CASSRGTRAGYEKLFF.

V usage is TRBV5-1 and J usage is TRBJ1-1, with TRBD1 as a possible D gene (5 bases). Trimming took 1 base from V and 2 from J, leaving 9 bases between them. Germline V gene sequence: CDR1 SGHRS, CDR2 YFSETQ. This CDR3 is built from 14 residues. In DNA, the CDR3 is TGCGCCAGCAGCTTGTCCAGGGTAAACACTGAAGCTTTCTTT. Encoded protein: CASSLSRVNTEAFF.

The V gene is TRBV7-6, the J gene TRBJ2-1; 11 nucleotides match TRBD2. CDR3 length: 17 residues. Looked up from germline, CDR1 is SGHVS and CDR2 is FNYEAQ. J lost 2 bases, V lost 1 base, and 4 bases had no gene match. CDR3 sequence (DNA): TGTGCCAGCAGCTTAGGGCTAGCGGGAGGACCCTACAATGAGCAGTTCTTC. This encodes CASSLGLAGGPYNEQFF.

This chain joins TRBV19 and TRBJ2-6; D remains ambiguous. The CDR3 has 15 residues. Trimming shortened V by 0 bases and J by 2 bases, and 5 bases separated the two germline ends. Germline lookup yields CDR1 LNHDA and CDR2 SQIVND (reference sequence). CDR3 loop: CASSIDSTGANVLTF. DNA for the CDR3: TGTGCCAGTAGTATAGATTCAACTGGGGCCAACGTCCTGACTTTC.

J is TRBJ2-3 and V is TRBV7-2; unclear D gene. Germline CDR1 reads SGHTA; CDR2 reads FQGNSA. The CDR3 is made up of 12 amino acids. V lost 1 base and J 6 bases, leaving 5 bases between the germline ends. The CDR3 DNA reads as TGTGCCAGCAGCTTAGTATTCGATACGCAGTATTTT. Its translation is CASSLVFDTQYF. Full variable domain (remainder filled in from reference TRBV7-2 and TRBJ2-3): GAGVSQSPSNKVTEKGKDVELRCDPISGHTALYWYRQSLGQGLEFLIYFQGNSAPDKSGLPSDRFSAERTGGSVSTLTIQRTQQEDSAVYLCASSLVFDTQYFGPGTRLTVL.

The rearrangement uses TRBV5-6 and TRBJ1-1; D uncertain. Per the germline V gene, CDR1 is SGHDT and CDR2 is YYEEEE. The CDR3 has 15 amino acids. Trimming removed 0 bases from V and 7 bases from J, with 16 bases in between. CDR3 residues: CASSLADGRVSEAFF. CDR3 nucleotide sequence: TGTGCCAGCAGCTTGGCCGATGGGAGGGTCAGTGAAGCTTTCTTT.

The gene calls are TRBV7-2 and TRBJ2-1, with 8 bases lining up with TRBD1. Per the germline V gene, CDR1 is SGHTA and CDR2 is FQGNSA. The CDR3 sequence is 16 residues long. V shed 1 base and J 2 bases; nucleotides not matched to a gene: 4. The CDR3 bases are TGTGCCAGCAGCTTAGTATTACAGGGGGCCTACAATGAGCAGTTCTTC. Translating it yields CASSLVLQGAYNEQFF. Full variable domain (rest looked up from reference TRBV7-2 and TRBJ2-1): GAGVSQSPSNKVTEKGKDVELRCDPISGHTALYWYRQSLGQGLEFLIYFQGNSAPDKSGLPSDRFSAERTGGSVSTLTIQRTQQEDSAVYLCASSLVLQGAYNEQFFGPGTRLTVL.

Notes on this clone: The same CDR3 arises from other DNA sequences in this sample as well. This chain connects TRBV28 to TRBJ1-2; D might be TRBD1 (6 bases). CDR3 size: 12 residues. V gave up 5 bases and J gave up 8 bases, with 12 bases separating them. Germline CDR1 MDHEN, CDR2 SYDVKM. Written as DNA, the CDR3 is TGTGCCAGCAGTGGGGGGCGGGGGGGCTACACCTTC. This codes for CASSGGRGGYTF.

The chain uses TRBV18 and TRBJ2-3, with 10 bases aligning to TRBD2. Trimming took 1 base from V and 5 from J; bases not matched to a gene: 6. Germline CDR1 KGHSH, CDR2 LQKENI. This CDR3 contains 16 residues. CDR3 protein: CASSPRLAGAEDTQYF. The CDR3 nucleotides are TGTGCCAGCTCACCACGTCTAGCGGGAGCAGAAGATACGCAGTATTTT.

This clone was picked up one time. This rearrangement joins TRBV5-1 to TRBJ2-1; 8 positions match TRBD2. Looked up from germline, CDR1 is SGHRS and CDR2 is YFSETQ. The CDR3 is 15 amino acids. The V gene end was trimmed by 0 bases and the J gene end by 8 bases; junction bases not matched to a gene: 7. The DNA for the CDR3 is TGCGCCAGCAGCTTGGGACTAGCGCCCATGGATGAGCAGTTCTTC. Protein sequence: CASSLGLAPMDEQFF.

This chain joins TRBV5-1 and TRBJ2-7; tentatively, D is TRBD1 (5 bases). Germline V CDR1 and CDR2: SGHRS, YFSETQ. The V gene lost 0 bases and the J gene lost 5 bases, with 12 bases spanning the gap. This CDR3 has 14 amino acids. The CDR3 DNA follows: TGCGCCAGCAGCTTGGCAGGACAAGACCACGAGCAGTACTTC. This codes for CASSLAGQDHEQYF.

The CDR3 is CASSSHRDRVTEAFF. The CDR3 nucleotides read TGTGCCAGCAGCTCACACCGGGACAGGGTTACTGAAGCTTTCTTT. This rearrangement joins TRBV5-4 to TRBJ1-1, with 9 nucleotides matching TRBD1. V was pared by 3 bases and J by 5 bases, with 8 bases of the junction left unmatched. The CDR3 has 15 amino acids. CDR1 and CDR2 (germline): SGHNT, YYREEE (reference sequence).